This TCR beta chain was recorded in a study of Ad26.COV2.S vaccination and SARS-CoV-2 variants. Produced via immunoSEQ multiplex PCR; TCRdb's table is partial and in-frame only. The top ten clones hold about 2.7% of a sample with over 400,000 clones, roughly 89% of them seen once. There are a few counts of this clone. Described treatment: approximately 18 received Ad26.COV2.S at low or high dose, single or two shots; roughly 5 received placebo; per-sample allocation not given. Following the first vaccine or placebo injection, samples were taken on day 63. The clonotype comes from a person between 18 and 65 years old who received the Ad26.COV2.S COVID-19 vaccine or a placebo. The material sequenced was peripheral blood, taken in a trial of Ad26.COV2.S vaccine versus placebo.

This CDR3 is CASSRSGGAVAIGELFF. CDR3 DNA: TGTGCCAGCAGCCGAAGTGGGGGCGCCGTGGCCATCGGGGAGCTGTTTTTT. This chain connects TRBV14 to TRBJ2-2, with a weak D call TRBD1 (6 bases). Germline CDR1 SGHDN, CDR2 FVKESK. With 4 bases removed from V and 7 bases from J, the gap between germline ends came to 22 bases. This CDR3 has 17 amino acids.